The next 11 T cell receptor beta chains were all read from a single sample in a study of blood T cell repertoires in COVID-19. Only in-frame clones appear in the TCRdb table, and some are missing; sequencing was by immunoSEQ multiplex PCR. The sample records hundreds of thousands of clones, more than 80% being singletons. Material: peripheral blood. The receptors here all came from a woman in her 30s with active or convalescent COVID-19.

The CDR3 here is CASTQTGYKDTQYF. CDR3 sequence (DNA): TGTGCCAGCACCCAGACAGGGTACAAAGATACGCAGTATTTT. V gene TRBV2 combines with J gene TRBJ2-3; 7 positions agree with TRBD1. The V and J ends lost 7 bases and 5 bases, in that order; junction bases with no gene match: 9. Germline V lookup: CDR1 SNHLY, CDR2 FYNNEI. This CDR3 contains 14 residues.

The count of this clone is one. The genes are TRBV7-8 and TRBJ1-4, with D tentatively TRBD1 (6 bases). CDR1 and CDR2 (germline): SGHVS, FQNEAQ. The CDR3 runs to 14 residues. Trimming stripped 2 bases from V and 8 bases from J, with 12 bases between. CDR3 bases: TGTGCCAGCAGCTTACCACAGGGCGAGGAAAAACTGTTTTTT. It translates to CASSLPQGEEKLFF.

The chain uses TRBV9 and TRBJ1-3, with 8 bases lining up with TRBD1. The CDR3 loop spans 17 amino acids. Germline assignment: CDR1 SGDLS and CDR2 YYNGEE. After removal of 0 bases from V and 4 bases from J, the junction contained 9 bases not matched to a gene. The CDR3 nucleotides are TGTGCCAGCAGCGTAGCGGGGCAGGGGACAGGAGGAAACACCATATATTTT. Protein product: CASSVAGQGTGGNTIYF. The full variable domain, with the rest looked up from reference TRBV9 and TRBJ1-3, is DSGVTQTPKHLITATGQRVTLRCSPRSGDLSVYWYQQSLDQGLQFLIQYYNGEERAKGNILERFSAQQFPDLHSELNLSSLELGDSALYFCASSVAGQGTGGNTIYFGEGSWLTVV.

V gene TRBV6-6 combines with J gene TRBJ2-1; 7 positions match TRBD2. The CDR3 length is 13 residues. The germline gives CDR1 MNHNY, CDR2 SVGAGI (reference sequence). Trimming at V came to 6 bases and at J to 5 bases, leaving 4 bases not matched to a gene. CDR3 protein: CASSPGTNNEQFF. As DNA, the CDR3 is TGTGCCAGCAGCCCCGGGACTAACAATGAGCAGTTCTTC.

The CDR3 nucleotides are TGTGCCAGTAGTAGAAGAATCTGGACAGGGGGGGATGAAGCTTTCTTT. Translating it yields CASSRRIWTGGDEAFF. The chain has TRBV19 and TRBJ1-1, with 10 nucleotides matching TRBD1. The CDR3 is 16 residues long. Looked up from germline, CDR1 is LNHDA and CDR2 is SQIVND (reference sequence). With 4 bases clipped from V and 7 bases from J, the junction kept 12 bases outside the gene matches.

J is TRBJ2-1 and V is TRBV11-3, with a possible D match to TRBD1 (6 bases). This CDR3 has 14 amino acids. Germline V CDR1 and CDR2: SGHNT, YENEEA. V gave up 3 bases and J gave up 3 bases, with 9 bases separating them. The CDR3 nucleotides are TGTGCCAGCAGCTTTCCAGGGGACTACAATGAGCAGTTCTTC. Its protein is CASSFPGDYNEQFF.

The chain joins TRBV4-1 to TRBJ2-5, with 7 bases matching TRBD1. J was trimmed by 2 bases and V by 0 bases; bases with no gene match: 6. Per germline, CDR1 MGHRA and CDR2 YSYEKL. The CDR3 contains 16 residues. The CDR3 sequence is CASSQDRDRKQETQYF. CDR3 bases: TGCGCCAGCAGCCAAGATAGGGACAGAAAACAAGAGACCCAGTACTTC.

V is TRBV29-1 and J is TRBJ2-7, with D possibly matching TRBD1 (6 bases). In germline, CDR1 is SQVTM, CDR2 ANQGSEA. V dropped 7 bases and J dropped 2 bases, with 12 bases sitting between them. This CDR3 has 12 amino acids. CDR3 amino acids: CSARDTTYEQYF. The CDR3 DNA follows: TGCAGCGCCCGGGACACGACCTACGAGCAGTACTTC.

The chain has TRBV4-1 and TRBJ2-1, with 12 bases that match TRBD2. CDR1 and CDR2 from the germline V gene are MGHRA and YSYEKL. The CDR3 loop spans 15 amino acids. The V and J ends lost 7 bases and 7 bases, in that order; junction bases with no gene match: 8. For the CDR3, the DNA is TGCGCCAGCACCCAGACTAGCGGGAGTAGGAATGAGCAGTTCTTC. Its protein is CASTQTSGSRNEQFF.

The rearrangement links TRBV5-1 to TRBJ2-3; D not certain. Germline CDR1 is SGHRS and CDR2 is YFSETQ. V gave up 4 bases and J gave up 6 bases, with 12 bases separating them. The CDR3 loop spans 13 amino acids. The CDR3 coding sequence is TGCGCCAGCAGCCGTGATGAGAGGGATACGCAGTATTTT. Its protein is CASSRDERDTQYF. The full variable domain, in which reference TRBV5-1 and TRBJ2-3 provide the parts outside the CDR3, is KAGVTQTPRYLIKTRGQQVTLSCSPISGHRSVSWYQQTPGQGLQFLFEYFSETQRNKGNFPGRFSGRQFSNSRSEMNVSTLELGDSALYLCASSRDERDTQYFGPGTRLTVL.

With regard to this clone: Other DNA variants within this sample encode the same CDR3. The V and J genes are TRBV4-1 and TRBJ2-7, with TRBD2 matching 9 bases. The CDR3 has 15 residues. V lost 0 bases to trimming and J lost 3 bases; unmatched junction nucleotides: 3. CDR1 MGHRA and CDR2 YSYEKL come from the germline V gene. CDR3 protein: CASSQDSGGFYEQYF. CDR3 sequence (DNA): TGCGCCAGCAGCCAAGATAGCGGGGGTTTCTACGAGCAGTACTTC.